What follows are 15 T cell receptor beta chains derived from one specimen sequenced in a study of blood T cell repertoires in COVID-19. Assay: immunoSEQ multiplex PCR; the TCRdb copy retains only in-frame clones and omits some. Of under 55,000 clones in the sample, 70% to 80% were seen once. The sequencing sample was made of peripheral blood. These receptors were collected from a man in his 70s with acute or convalescent COVID-19.

The V gene is TRBV7-2, the J gene TRBJ2-1; 11 nucleotides match TRBD2. Germline V lookup: CDR1 SGHTA, CDR2 FQGNSA. V gave up 5 bases and J gave up 4 bases; unmatched junction bases: 7. The CDR3 runs to 16 residues. The CDR3, as DNA: TGTGCCAGCAGCGCTCCGGGACTAGCGGTTTACAATGAGCAGTTCTTC. Encoded protein: CASSAPGLAVYNEQFF.

This chain links TRBV12-3 or TRBV12-4 with TRBJ1-2; tentative D call: TRBD1 (5 bases). Trimming removed 6 bases from V and 4 bases from J, with 12 bases in between. This CDR3 spans 13 amino acids. Here the CDR3 DNA reads TGTGCCAGCAGCCTCACAGGCCTCTATGGCTACACCTTC. Protein: CASSLTGLYGYTF.

DNA of the CDR3: TGTGCCAGCAGAGTAGTGATCTCTGGAAACACCATATATTTT. It specifies CASRVVISGNTIYF. V and J are TRBV6-5 and TRBJ1-3; D gene uncertain. Trimming shortened V by 6 bases and J by 0 bases, and 9 bases separated the two germline ends. Germline lookup yields CDR1 MNHEY and CDR2 SVGAGI. The CDR3 extends over 14 amino acids.

The chain uses TRBV30 and TRBJ1-1; the D gene is possibly TRBD1 (5 bases). Germline V gene sequence: CDR1 GTSNPN, CDR2 SVGIG (reference sequence). Trimming took 4 bases from V and 10 from J, leaving 16 bases between them. The CDR3 consists of 12 residues. The CDR3 sequence is CAWNNPPGGAFF. DNA for the CDR3: TGTGCCTGGAACAACCCGCCCGGGGGAGCTTTCTTT.

A single count supports this clone. The V call is TRBV7-2, the J call TRBJ2-3; 7 bases are a match to TRBD2. This CDR3 is 13 amino acids long. J was trimmed by 0 bases and V by 8 bases; bases with no gene match: 2. CDR1 SGHTA and CDR2 FQGNSA come from the germline V gene. The CDR3 DNA reads TGTGCCAGCCCCGGGGGGAGCACAGATACGCAGTATTTT. Translating it yields CASPGGSTDTQYF.

This clone occurred a few times. The V and J genes are TRBV5-6 and TRBJ2-7; D is uncertain. V was trimmed by 3 bases and J by 2 bases, leaving 6 bases between them. The length of the CDR3 is 12 residues. Germline CDR1 reads SGHDT; CDR2 reads YYEEEE. CDR3 in amino acids: CASSSGTYEQYF. The CDR3 DNA sequence: TGTGCCAGCAGCTCGGGTACCTACGAGCAGTACTTC.

The chain employs TRBV24-1 and TRBJ2-3; D is unclear. V was shortened by 9 bases and J by 2 bases, with 14 bases between the two germline ends. The CDR3 runs to 14 residues. CDR1 is KGHDR, CDR2 SFDVKD, per germline. The CDR3 reads CATGSSSDTDTQYF. The CDR3 DNA sequence: TGTGCCACCGGTTCTTCCTCAGACACAGATACGCAGTATTTT.

V is TRBV19 and J is TRBJ1-2, with D perhaps matching TRBD1 (6 bases). Germline CDR1 reads LNHDA; CDR2 reads SQIVND (reference sequence). CDR3 size: 15 residues. V was shortened by 7 bases and J by 8 bases, with 23 bases between the two germline ends. The CDR3 protein is CASTERRSGVGGYTF. Written as DNA, the CDR3 is TGTGCCAGTACCGAGCGACGATCAGGGGTAGGGGGCTACACCTTC.

The chain employs TRBV5-4 and TRBJ2-1, with D possibly TRBD2 on 5 matching bases. V lost 2 bases and J 1 base, leaving 10 bases between the germline ends. Germline values: CDR1 SGHNT, CDR2 YYREEE (reference sequence). The CDR3 contains 15 residues. CDR3 sequence (DNA): TGTGCCAGCAGCTTAGGCAGCGGATCCTACAATGAGCAGTTCTTC. This sequence encodes CASSLGSGSYNEQFF. Looking up the rest from reference TRBV5-4 and TRBJ2-1 gives the full variable domain: ETGVTQSPTHLIKTRGQQVTLRCSSQSGHNTVSWYQQALGQGPQFIFQYYREEENGRGNFPPRFSGLQFPNYSSELNVNALELDDSALYLCASSLGSGSYNEQFFGPGTRLTVL.

V gene TRBV19 combines with J gene TRBJ1-3, with D hard to call. The CDR3 length is 12 residues. The germline V gene has CDR1 LNHDA and CDR2 SQIVND (reference sequence). The V gene lost 5 bases and the J gene lost 7 bases, with 9 bases spanning the gap. CDR3 coding DNA: TGTGCCAGTAGTTACCCGGGGAACACCATATATTTT. Amino acids: CASSYPGNTIYF.

V is TRBV18 and J is TRBJ2-7; TRBD1 might be the D (5 bases). This CDR3 spans 13 amino acids. CDR1 and CDR2 (germline): KGHSH, LQKENI. The V and J ends lost 4 bases and 4 bases respectively, with 11 bases between them. CDR3 residues: CASSLLQAYEQYF. CDR3 bases: TGTGCCAGCTCACTGTTACAGGCATACGAGCAGTACTTC.

V usage is TRBV28 and J usage is TRBJ1-6; 7 nucleotides line up with TRBD1. Losses at the gene ends were 3 bases for V and 8 bases for J; bases not matched to a gene: 10. This CDR3 spans 16 amino acids. In germline, CDR1 is MDHEN, CDR2 SYDVKM. CDR3 DNA sequence: TGTGCCAGCAGTTTGGCCCTCACAGGGGATTATTCACCCCTCCACTTT. Its translation is CASSLALTGDYSPLHF.

In nucleotides, the CDR3 is TGTGCCAGCAGCCCTCAAAGCGGGAGAGATACGCAGTATTTT. Its protein is CASSPQSGRDTQYF. The chain uses TRBV9 and TRBJ2-3; TRBD2 matches at 8 bases. CDR1 is SGDLS and CDR2 is YYNGEE in the germline V gene. This CDR3 region has 14 residues. Losses at the gene ends were 4 bases for V and 5 bases for J; bases not matched to a gene: 6.

The V and J genes are TRBV10-3 and TRBJ2-2, with a weak D call TRBD1 (6 bases). This CDR3 is built from 17 residues. Germline CDR1 ENHRY, CDR2 SYGVKD. Trimming took off 3 bases at V and 0 bases at J, with 14 bases between the two ends. Here the CDR3 reads CAISENMGATNTGELFF. CDR3 sequence (DNA): TGTGCCATCAGTGAAAACATGGGGGCTACGAACACCGGGGAGCTGTTTTTT.

This chain uses TRBV7-9 with TRBJ2-7; D is unresolved. The V end lost 2 bases, the J end lost 3 bases, and 8 bases lay between the germline ends. Germline V CDR1 and CDR2: SEHNR, FQNEAQ (reference sequence). The CDR3 extends over 13 amino acids. CDR3 region: CASSLRNFYEQYF. DNA for the CDR3: TGTGCCAGCAGCTTAAGAAACTTCTACGAGCAGTACTTC.